What follows are 8 T cell receptor beta chains derived from one specimen sequenced in a study of T cell changes during pregnancy in multiple sclerosis. Sequenced by immunoSEQ multiplex PCR; TCRdb stores in-frame clones only, minus some. The sample yields about 83,000 clones, roughly 95% seen once. Here the sequenced sample was peripheral blood, taken in the second trimester of pregnancy. These receptors all come from a female donor with multiple sclerosis, enrolled in a pregnancy study.

The CDR3 coding sequence is TGTGCCAGCAGCCCTGGGACACTTCAAACGAACACTGAAGCTTTCTTT. Amino acids: CASSPGTLQTNTEAFF. The J gene is TRBJ1-1, the V gene TRBV7-6; D is perhaps TRBD1 (6 bases). Looked up from germline, CDR1 is SGHVS and CDR2 is FNYEAQ. Trimming pared 5 bases from V and 1 base from J, leaving 17 bases between. The length of the CDR3 is 16 residues.

The V call is TRBV6-1, the J call TRBJ2-7; D might be TRBD1 (6 bases). Germline assignment: CDR1 MNHNS and CDR2 SASEGT. The V gene lost 5 bases and the J gene lost 3 bases, with 17 bases spanning the gap. The CDR3 extends over 15 amino acids. The CDR3: CASSLHRESFYEQYF. For the CDR3, the DNA is TGTGCCAGCAGTCTGCACAGGGAGAGCTTCTACGAGCAGTACTTC.

J is TRBJ1-5 and V is TRBV28, with TRBD1 as a possible D gene (5 bases). The germline V and J ends were trimmed by 4 bases and 1 base, with 14 bases remaining between them. The germline V gene encodes CDR1 MDHEN and CDR2 SYDVKM. This CDR3 contains 16 residues. The CDR3 DNA follows: TGTGCCAGCAGTTCCGAGGGGAGGGGAAGCAATCAGCCCCAGCATTTT. Amino acids: CASSSEGRGSNQPQHF.

This chain connects TRBV19 to TRBJ2-1; 8 nucleotides line up with TRBD2. The germline CDR1 and CDR2 sequences are LNHDA and SQIVND (reference sequence). This CDR3 contains 13 residues. The ends lost 10 bases at V and 3 bases at J; junction bases unmatched: 5. The CDR3 here is CATTTSGYNEQFF. The CDR3, as DNA: TGTGCCACGACCACTAGCGGCTACAATGAGCAGTTCTTC. The whole variable domain, remainder taken from reference TRBV19 and TRBJ2-1, is DGGITQSPKYLFRKEGQNVTLSCEQNLNHDAMYWYRQDPGQGLRLIYYSQIVNDFQKGDIAEGYSVSREKKESFPLTVTSAQKNPTAFYLCATTTSGYNEQFFGPGTRLTVL.

The CDR3: CASSLGGGSSYEQYF. CDR3 sequence (DNA): TGTGCCAGCAGTCTGGGGGGAGGGAGCTCCTACGAGCAGTACTTC. V gene TRBV6-6 combines with J gene TRBJ2-7, with 7 bases fitting TRBD2. The CDR3 runs 15 residues. J gave up 0 bases and V 5 bases, and 7 bases lay outside the gene matches. Germline lookup yields CDR1 MNHNY and CDR2 SVGAGI (reference sequence).

V gene TRBV7-9 combines with J gene TRBJ2-1; 12 nucleotides agree with TRBD1. This CDR3 region has 17 residues. Germline CDR1 reads SEHNR; CDR2 reads FQNEAQ (reference sequence). With 0 bases clipped from V and 10 bases from J, the junction kept 10 bases outside the gene matches. This CDR3 reads CASSLATGGQGAREQFF. DNA of the CDR3: TGTGCCAGCAGCTTAGCGACGGGGGGACAGGGGGCCCGGGAGCAGTTCTTC.

The chain is built from TRBV29-1 and TRBJ1-2; 8 positions match TRBD1. Germline V lookup: CDR1 SQVTM, CDR2 ANQGSEA. The V gene end was trimmed by 4 bases and the J gene end by 4 bases; junction bases not matched to a gene: 11. This CDR3 has 15 amino acids. CDR3 DNA sequence: TGCAGCGTTGTTCCCGGACAGGGAAGGGCCTATGGCTACACCTTC. It yields the protein CSVVPGQGRAYGYTF.

V gene TRBV5-4 combines with J gene TRBJ2-3; no reliable D call. CDR1 and CDR2 from the germline V gene are SGHNT and YYREEE (reference sequence). This CDR3 spans 16 amino acids. The V end lost 2 bases, the J end lost 1 base, and 14 bases lay between the germline ends. The CDR3 coding sequence is TGTGCCAGCAGCTTCCAATCTAGACCTGGCACAGATACGCAGTATTTT. Protein: CASSFQSRPGTDTQYF.